This T cell receptor (beta chain) is from a study of neurological immune-mediated disorders. Study-wide results and caveats: Healthy controls had more TCR clonal expansion than multiple sclerosis, which showed the least, whereas HTLV-1-associated myelopathy showed the most.

Sequencing runs each yielded over 190 million TCR-beta sequences from 15-18 subjects. One entry per CDR3 protein results from TCRdb running MiXCR on the 5' RACE reads. Found here are approximately 100,000 distinct CDR3 sequences, approximately 11% of them singletons; the top ten hold under 4%. In germline, CDR1 is DFQATT, CDR2 SNEGSKA (reference sequence). V was pared by 3 bases and J by 6 bases, with 11 bases of the junction left unmatched. The CDR3 loop spans 15 amino acids. The time point denotes: longitudinal time-point 3. Unsorted libraries were generated from 2 million PBMCs held at -80 degrees C. The sample holds many counts of this clonotype. Its antigen is undetermined.

This chain links TRBV20-1 with TRBJ1-5; 7 bases agree with TRBD1. This TCR was sampled from a female donor with HTLV-1-associated myelopathy (HAM/TSP). The sample taken for sequencing was PBMCs. CDR3 loop: CSARGTDRSTQPQHF. Written as DNA, the CDR3 is TGCAGTGCTAGGGGTACGGACAGGAGTACTCAGCCCCAGCATTTT.